The rows below give T cell receptor beta chains drawn from one sample of a study of blood T cells in healthy people across ages. Each CDR3 protein gets one entry after TCRdb re-called the 5' RACE reads with MiXCR. Among more than 750,000 distinct CDR3 sequences, 25% to 35% were seen once, and the ten largest hold 9.5% to 13%. These data were also reused for a study on T cells of mothers and their children.

Sequenced sample: blood. Source of these receptors: a woman in her thirties or forties in good health. Both conserved end residues are part of each CDR3. Fields, in order: CDR3 length, clone size, J gene, V gene, D gene, CDR3 protein, CDR3 DNA. The D gene is left open where the match is weak. Only some rows state a clone size, as once, few, many or a class for expanded clones.

11 NA TRBJ1-2 TRBV29-1 NA CSALQGSGYTF TGCAGCGCATTGCAAGGGTCTGGCTACACCTTC
16 NA TRBJ1-1 TRBV5-5 NA CASSLAAGRWDTEAFF TGTGCCAGCAGCTTGGCCGCGGGGAGATGGGACACTGAAGCTTTCTTT
18 NA TRBJ2-5 TRBV9 TRBD2 CASSPRERGFSYQETQYF TGTGCCAGCAGCCCGCGGGAGCGGGGGTTCTCGTACCAAGAGACCCAGTACTTC
12 few TRBJ1-1 TRBV10-3 NA CAIRGRDTEAFF TGTGCCATCAGGGGACGGGACACTGAAGCTTTCTTT
13 few TRBJ1-1 TRBV2 NA CASRPGVNTEAFF TGTGCCAGCAGACCTGGGGTGAACACTGAAGCTTTCTTT
16 few TRBJ2-3 TRBV2 NA CASSGNPGLRSDTQYF TGTGCCAGCAGTGGTAATCCGGGGTTACGGTCAGATACGCAGTATTTT
15 few TRBJ2-1 TRBV20-1 NA CSARYQESSYNEQFF TGCAGTGCTAGATATCAGGAGAGCTCCTACAATGAGCAGTTCTTC
17 NA TRBJ1-5 TRBV7-9 TRBD1 CASSRGQGFWSNQPQHF TGTGCCAGCAGTCGAGGACAGGGGTTTTGGAGCAATCAGCCCCAGCATTTT
14 NA TRBJ2-4 TRBV9 NA CASSSPRTKNIQYF TGTGCCAGCAGCTCTCCCAGGACCAAAAACATTCAGTACTTC
14 NA TRBJ1-2 TRBV30 NA CAWEGRTENYGYTF TGTGCCTGGGAGGGCCGGACCGAAAACTATGGCTACACCTTC
15 many TRBJ2-7 TRBV7-6 TRBD2 CAQSLGREGSYEQYF TGTGCCCAAAGCTTAGGGAGGGAGGGATCCTACGAGCAGTACTTC